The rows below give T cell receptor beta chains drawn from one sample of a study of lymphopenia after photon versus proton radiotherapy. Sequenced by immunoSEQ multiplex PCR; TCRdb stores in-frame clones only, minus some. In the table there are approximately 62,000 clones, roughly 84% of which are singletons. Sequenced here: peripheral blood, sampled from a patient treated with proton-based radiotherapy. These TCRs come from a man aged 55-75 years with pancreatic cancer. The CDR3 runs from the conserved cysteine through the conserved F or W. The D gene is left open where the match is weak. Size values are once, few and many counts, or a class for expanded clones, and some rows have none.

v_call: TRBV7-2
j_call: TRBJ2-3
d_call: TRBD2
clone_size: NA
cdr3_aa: CASSPRTSGATDTQYF
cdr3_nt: TGTGCCAGCAGCCCGCGGACTAGCGGGGCCACAGATACGCAGTATTTT

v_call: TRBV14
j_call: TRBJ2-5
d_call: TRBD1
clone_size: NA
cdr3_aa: CASSLRTGGQETQYF
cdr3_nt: TGTGCCAGCAGCCTGAGGACAGGGGGCCAAGAGACCCAGTACTTC

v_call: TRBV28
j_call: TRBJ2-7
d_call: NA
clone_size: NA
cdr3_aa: CASSRRDRQQYF
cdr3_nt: TGTGCCAGCAGTCGCAGGGATCGGCAGCAGTACTTC

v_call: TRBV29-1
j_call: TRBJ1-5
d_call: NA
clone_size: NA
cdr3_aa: CSVGGSNQPQHF
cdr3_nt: TGCAGCGTCGGGGGAAGCAATCAGCCCCAGCATTTT

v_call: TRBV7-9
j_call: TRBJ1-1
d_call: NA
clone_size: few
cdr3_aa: CASSLRQNTEAFF
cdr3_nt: TGTGCCAGCAGCTTGAGGCAGAACACTGAAGCTTTCTTT

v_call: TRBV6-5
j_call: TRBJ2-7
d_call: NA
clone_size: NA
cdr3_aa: CASSYDRRSYEQYF
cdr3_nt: TGTGCCAGCAGTTACGACAGGCGATCCTACGAGCAGTACTTC

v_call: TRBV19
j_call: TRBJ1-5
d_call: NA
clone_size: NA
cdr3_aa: CASSIAGSRRQPQHF
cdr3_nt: TGTGCCAGTAGTATTGCTGGCAGTCGAAGGCAGCCCCAGCATTTT

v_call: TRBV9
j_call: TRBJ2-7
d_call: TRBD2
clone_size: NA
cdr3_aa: CASSPSLAGIYEQYF
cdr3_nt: TGTGCCAGCAGCCCGTCCCTAGCGGGAATCTACGAGCAGTACTTC

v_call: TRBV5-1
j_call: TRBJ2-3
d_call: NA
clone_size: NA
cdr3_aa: CASSLGRGPPSTDTQYF
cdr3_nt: TGCGCCAGCAGCTTGGGACGGGGTCCCCCTAGCACAGATACGCAGTATTTT

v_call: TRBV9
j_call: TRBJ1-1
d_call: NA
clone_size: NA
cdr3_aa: CASSVATKGEAFF
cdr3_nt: TGTGCCAGCAGCGTAGCTACCAAAGGTGAAGCTTTCTTT

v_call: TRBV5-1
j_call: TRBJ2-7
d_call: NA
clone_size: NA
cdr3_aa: CASSLFPLYEQYF
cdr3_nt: TGCGCCAGCAGCTTGTTCCCTCTCTACGAGCAGTACTTC

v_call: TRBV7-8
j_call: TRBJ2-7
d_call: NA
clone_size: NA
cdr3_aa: CASRPPPGAIYEQYF
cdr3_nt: TGTGCCAGCAGACCCCCCCCAGGGGCTATCTACGAGCAGTACTTC

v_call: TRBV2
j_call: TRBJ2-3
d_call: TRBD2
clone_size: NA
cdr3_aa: CASSPGTSGRTDTQYF
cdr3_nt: TGTGCCAGCAGTCCTGGGACTAGCGGGAGGACAGATACGCAGTATTTT

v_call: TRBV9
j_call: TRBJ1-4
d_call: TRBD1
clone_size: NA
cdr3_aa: CASSVATGGAGKLFF
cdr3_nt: TGTGCCAGCAGCGTAGCAACAGGGGGCGCAGGAAAACTGTTTTTT

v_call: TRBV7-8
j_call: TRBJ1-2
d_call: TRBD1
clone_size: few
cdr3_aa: CASSSQGARVDYGYTF
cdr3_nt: TGTGCCAGCAGCTCACAGGGGGCGCGGGTCGACTATGGCTACACCTTC

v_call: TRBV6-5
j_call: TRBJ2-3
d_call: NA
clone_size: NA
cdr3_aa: CASSYSRDTQYF
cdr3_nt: TGTGCCAGCAGTTACTCCCGGGATACGCAGTATTTT

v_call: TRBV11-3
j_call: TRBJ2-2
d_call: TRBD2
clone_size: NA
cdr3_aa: CASSLGRTSAGELFF
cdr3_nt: TGTGCCAGCAGCTTAGGTCGGACTAGCGCCGGGGAGCTGTTTTTT

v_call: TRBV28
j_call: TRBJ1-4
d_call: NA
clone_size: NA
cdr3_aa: CASSNLRGIKLFF
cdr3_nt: TGTGCCAGCAGTAATCTCCGGGGGATAAAACTGTTTTTT

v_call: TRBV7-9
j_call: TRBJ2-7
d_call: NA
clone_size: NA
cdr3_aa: CASSLEMIHEQYF
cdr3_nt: TGTGCCAGCAGCTTAGAAATGATCCACGAGCAGTACTTC

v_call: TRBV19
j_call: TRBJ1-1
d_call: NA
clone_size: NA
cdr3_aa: CASSITGYTEAFF
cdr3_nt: TGTGCCAGTAGTATAACAGGGTACACTGAAGCTTTCTTT

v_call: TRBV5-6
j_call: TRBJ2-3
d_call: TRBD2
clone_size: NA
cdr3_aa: CASRPKPGLAGGATDTQYF
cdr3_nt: TGTGCCAGCAGGCCTAAACCGGGACTAGCGGGAGGGGCCACAGATACGCAGTATTTT

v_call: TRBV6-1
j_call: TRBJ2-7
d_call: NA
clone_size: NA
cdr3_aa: CASSPLADRTYEQYF
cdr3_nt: TGTGCCAGCAGTCCTCTTGCGGACCGGACCTACGAGCAGTACTTC

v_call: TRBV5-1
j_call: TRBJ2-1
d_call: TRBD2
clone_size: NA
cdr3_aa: CASSLDLAGGREQFF
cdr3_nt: TGCGCCAGCAGCTTGGACCTAGCGGGAGGGCGAGAGCAGTTCTTC

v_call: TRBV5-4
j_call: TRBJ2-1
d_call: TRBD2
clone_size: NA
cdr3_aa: CASSPTRGGNEQFF
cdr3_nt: TGTGCCAGCAGCCCAACCCGGGGGGGCAATGAGCAGTTCTTC

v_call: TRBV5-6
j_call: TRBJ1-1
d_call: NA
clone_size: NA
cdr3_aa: CASSRVGNTEAFF
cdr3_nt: TGTGCCAGCAGCCGCGTGGGAAACACTGAAGCTTTCTTT

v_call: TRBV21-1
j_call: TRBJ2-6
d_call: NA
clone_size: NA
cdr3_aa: CASSYDRGHGSGANVLTF
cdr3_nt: TGTGCCAGCAGCTACGACAGGGGGCATGGGTCTGGGGCCAACGTCCTGACTTTC

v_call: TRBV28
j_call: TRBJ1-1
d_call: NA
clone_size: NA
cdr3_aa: CASSLNWGATEAFF
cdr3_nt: TGTGCCAGCAGTCTAAACTGGGGGGCCACTGAAGCTTTCTTT

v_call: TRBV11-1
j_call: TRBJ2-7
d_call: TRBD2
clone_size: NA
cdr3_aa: CASSLGGLAGLSYEQYF
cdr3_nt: TGTGCCAGCAGCTTAGGGGGACTAGCGGGACTCTCCTACGAGCAGTACTTC

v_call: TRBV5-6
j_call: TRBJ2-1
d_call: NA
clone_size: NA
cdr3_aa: CASSLDQRAYNEQFF
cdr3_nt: TGTGCCAGCAGCTTGGACCAACGGGCCTACAATGAGCAGTTCTTC

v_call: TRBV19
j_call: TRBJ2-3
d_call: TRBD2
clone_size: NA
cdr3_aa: CASTRTSGRLGTDTQYF
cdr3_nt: TGTGCCAGTACTCGAACTAGCGGGAGGTTGGGCACAGATACGCAGTATTTT

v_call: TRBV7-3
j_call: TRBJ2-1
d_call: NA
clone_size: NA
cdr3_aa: CASSLERGLYNEQFF
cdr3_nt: TGTGCCAGCAGCTTAGAGAGGGGTTTATACAATGAGCAGTTCTTC